One T cell receptor beta chain is described in this entry. Profiling relied on immunoSEQ multiplex PCR, and the TCRdb table lists in-frame clones only, not all of them. The table lists about 2.4 million clones, over 85% of them singletons, with more than 0.35% in the top ten. The data originate from a study of shared clonotypes between healthy human individuals. V was shortened by 1 base and J by 3 bases, with 13 bases between the two germline ends. The CDR3 has 15 amino acids. Looked up from germline, CDR1 is MDHEN and CDR2 is SYDVKM. The clonotype was recovered from a man younger than 35 in good health. Some clones in this sample may be carry-over from other donors' samples. What was sequenced was naive CD4+ T cells from PBMCs. Subset noted: CD45RA+ positively selected. The chain has TRBV28 and TRBJ2-7, with D hard to call. CDR3 amino acids: CASSLSSPRLYEQYF. DNA of the CDR3: TGTGCCAGCAGTTTATCGTCGCCCAGGCTCTACGAGCAGTACTTC.